Listed here are 18 T cell receptor beta chains from one sample, sequenced in a study of T cells after yellow fever vaccination. TCRdb re-called the 5' RACE reads with MiXCR, one entry per CDR3 protein. The sample includes some 120,000 distinct CDR3 sequences, around 8.6% of them seen just once. Source: CD8+ T cells sorted from PBMCs, taken 45 days after the yellow fever booster vaccination. Receptors originate from a man younger than 40 who received the YFV17D yellow fever vaccine.

The J gene is TRBJ1-1, the V gene TRBV19; D uncertain. The length of the CDR3 is 15 residues. From germline, CDR1 is LNHDA and CDR2 SQIVND (reference sequence). V was clipped by 2 bases and J by 1 base, with 11 bases between them. Here the CDR3 DNA reads TGTGCCAGTAGTATAAGTTTATGGGGGAACACTGAAGCTTTCTTT. Translation gives CASSISLWGNTEAFF. The variable domain in full, completed from reference TRBV19 and TRBJ1-1, reads DGGITQSPKYLFRKEGQNVTLSCEQNLNHDAMYWYRQDPGQGLRLIYYSQIVNDFQKGDIAEGYSVSREKKESFPLTVTSAQKNPTAFYLCASSISLWGNTEAFFGQGTRLTVV.

This clonotype came up once. Just one base apart from a much larger clone, this may be a read error. V usage is TRBV29-1 and J usage is TRBJ1-1; TRBD1 is a possible D gene (5 bases). Germline CDR1 reads SQVTM; CDR2 reads ANQGSEA. The CDR3 is 11 residues long. V lost 4 bases and J lost 5, with 8 bases in between. In DNA form, the CDR3 reads TGCAGCGTTGGACAGAAGACTGAAGCTTTCTTT. The encoded protein is CSVGQKTEAFF.

This clonotype appeared a single time. Just one base apart from a much larger clone, this may be a read error. The rearrangement joins TRBV12-3 or TRBV12-4 to TRBJ2-2; the D gene is possibly TRBD2 (6 bases). This CDR3 spans 14 amino acids. The V end lost 4 bases, the J end lost 5 bases, and 11 bases lay between the germline ends. The CDR3: CASSSLADTGELFF. CDR3 bases: TGTGCCAGCAGTTCCTTAGCGGATACCGGGGAGCTGTTTTTT.

This clonotype was detected ten times or more. V and J are TRBV6-2 or TRBV6-3 and TRBJ2-1; D not certain. The V gene's germline CDR1 is MNHEY and CDR2 SVGEGT. This CDR3 has 15 residues. The V and J ends lost 3 bases and 9 bases respectively, with 18 bases between them. The CDR3, as DNA: TGTGCCAGCAGTTATCGGAGCGTAGCCACGGCTGAGCAGTTCTTC. As protein: CASSYRSVATAEQFF.

Here the CDR3 reads CSARGGRALNEQFF. Written as DNA, the CDR3 is TGCAGTGCTAGGGGCGGGAGGGCCCTCAATGAGCAGTTCTTC. The genes are TRBV20-1 and TRBJ2-1; 9 bases agree with TRBD2. This CDR3 region has 14 residues. Looked up from germline, CDR1 is DFQATT and CDR2 is SNEGSKA (reference sequence). V lost 3 bases and J lost 6; bases outside the gene matches: 6.

This clonotype was seen many times. The CDR3 region has the DNA TGCAGTGCTAGTGACCTACTAGCTGCCGAACATGAGCAGTTCTTC. Translation: CSASDLLAAEHEQFF. The J gene is TRBJ2-1, the V gene TRBV20-1, with D possibly TRBD2 on 6 matching bases. CDR1 and CDR2 (germline): DFQATT, SNEGSKA (reference sequence). Trimming took 3 bases from V and 8 from J, leaving 20 bases between them. CDR3 length equals 15 residues.

This clonotype has just a few counts. The V and J genes are TRBV2 and TRBJ2-7, with D possibly matching TRBD2 (6 bases). This CDR3 region has 14 residues. The germline gives CDR1 SNHLY, CDR2 FYNNEI. V was clipped by 10 bases and J by 6 bases, with 22 bases between them. In DNA form, the CDR3 reads TGTGCCAACGGAGGGACCCGGGGCCCCATCGAGCAGTACTTC. It specifies CANGGTRGPIEQYF.

This clonotype was counted many times. The chain links TRBV30 to TRBJ1-2; the D gene is possibly TRBD1 (5 bases). The germline CDR1 and CDR2 sequences are GTSNPN and SVGIG (reference sequence). The V end was cut by 4 bases, the J end by 4 bases, with 13 bases between. CDR3 length equals 13 residues. The CDR3 loop reads CAWTGGGIYGYTF. CDR3 sequence (DNA): TGTGCCTGGACCGGGGGGGGGATCTATGGCTACACCTTC.

This clonotype came up a few times. V usage is TRBV12-3 or TRBV12-4 and J usage is TRBJ1-5; a possible D gene is TRBD1 (5 bases). The V end lost 4 bases, the J end lost 3 bases, and 10 bases lay between the germline ends. The CDR3 contains 14 residues. This CDR3 is CASSSTESNQPQHF. The CDR3 region has the DNA TGTGCCAGCAGTTCGACAGAATCCAATCAGCCCCAGCATTTT.

This clonotype showed up many times. The rearrangement joins TRBV20-1 to TRBJ2-5; D not resolved. Trimming shortened V by 3 bases and J by 4 bases, and 9 bases separated the two germline ends. The germline V gene encodes CDR1 DFQATT and CDR2 SNEGSKA (reference sequence). The CDR3 is made up of 12 amino acids. The CDR3 coding sequence is TGCAGTGCTAGGATGGTGGGAGAGACCCAGTACTTC. Translated: CSARMVGETQYF.

This clonotype has ten or more counts. V gene TRBV14 combines with J gene TRBJ2-2; 10 bases are shared with TRBD2. This CDR3 has 16 amino acids. Trimming took 0 bases from V and 7 from J; bases not matched to a gene: 5. Germline V lookup: CDR1 SGHDN, CDR2 FVKESK. CDR3 sequence reads: CASSQEAGGPVGELFF. The CDR3, as DNA: TGTGCCAGCAGCCAAGAAGCGGGAGGGCCGGTCGGGGAGCTGTTTTTT.

This clonotype has at least ten counts. The rearrangement links TRBV10-3 to TRBJ2-7; a weak D match, TRBD2 (5 bases). This CDR3 comprises 13 residues. The germline V and J ends were trimmed by 4 bases and 2 bases, with 9 bases remaining between them. Looked up from germline, CDR1 is ENHRY and CDR2 is SYGVKD. CDR3 amino acids: CAISAGETYEQYF. CDR3 DNA: TGTGCCATCAGTGCTGGGGAGACCTACGAGCAGTACTTC.

This clonotype has a count of ten or more. The chain employs TRBV29-1 and TRBJ2-2; the D is unclear. The CDR3 is 13 amino acids. V was trimmed by 1 base and J by 4 bases, leaving 7 bases between them. The germline gives CDR1 SQVTM, CDR2 ANQGSEA. The CDR3 is CSVEVTGTGELFF. Here the CDR3 DNA reads TGCAGCGTTGAAGTAACGGGCACCGGGGAGCTGTTTTTT.

There are many counts of this clonotype. V and J are TRBV4-3 and TRBJ2-1; no firm D call. Germline CDR1 LGHNA, CDR2 YSLEER. The V end was cut by 5 bases, the J end by 8 bases, with 13 bases between. This CDR3 spans 13 amino acids. The CDR3 region is CASSEPGHDEQFF. The CDR3 coding sequence is TGCGCCAGCAGCGAGCCGGGTCACGATGAGCAGTTCTTC.

This clonotype was detected ten times or more. This chain joins TRBV4-3 and TRBJ2-1, with 11 positions matching TRBD2. The germline V gene encodes CDR1 LGHNA and CDR2 YSLEER. This CDR3 contains 17 residues. J was trimmed by 4 bases and V by 1 base; bases with no gene match: 6. The CDR3: CASSQAFLAGGYNEQFF. The CDR3 coding sequence is TGCGCCAGCAGCCAAGCTTTCCTAGCGGGGGGTTACAATGAGCAGTTCTTC.

This sequence joins TRBV5-1 and TRBJ1-1; TRBD1 matches at 7 bases. This CDR3 is built from 17 residues. With 4 bases clipped from V and 6 bases from J, the junction kept 18 bases outside the gene matches. The germline V gene encodes CDR1 SGHRS and CDR2 YFSETQ. DNA for the CDR3: TGCGCCAGCAGCACAGACCGACAGGGCTGGATCGGCTCTGAAGCTTTCTTT. Translating it yields CASSTDRQGWIGSEAFF.

The chain is built from TRBV5-6 and TRBJ2-5; D is perhaps TRBD1 (7 bases). CDR1 and CDR2 from the germline V gene are SGHDT and YYEEEE. Trimming took 4 bases from V and 5 from J, leaving 12 bases between them. The CDR3 contains 13 residues. For the CDR3, the DNA is TGTGCCAGCAGCGAGACAGGGAGGGAGACCCAGTACTTC. Residues: CASSETGRETQYF. The variable domain in full, completed from reference TRBV5-6 and TRBJ2-5, reads DAGVTQSPTHLIKTRGQQVTLRCSPKSGHDTVSWYQQALGQGPQFIFQYYEEEERQRGNFPDRFSGHQFPNYSSELNVNALLLGDSALYLCASSETGRETQYFGPGTRLLVL.

This clonotype has ten or more counts. The CDR3, as DNA: TGTGCCAGCAGTTCGGGATTGGCCTACAATGAGCAGTTCTTC. Translated, it gives CASSSGLAYNEQFF. V usage is TRBV27 and J usage is TRBJ2-1; a weak D match, TRBD2 (5 bases). Trimming shortened V by 4 bases and J by 2 bases, and 9 bases separated the two germline ends. CDR3 size: 14 residues. In germline, CDR1 is MNHEY, CDR2 SMNVEV (reference sequence).